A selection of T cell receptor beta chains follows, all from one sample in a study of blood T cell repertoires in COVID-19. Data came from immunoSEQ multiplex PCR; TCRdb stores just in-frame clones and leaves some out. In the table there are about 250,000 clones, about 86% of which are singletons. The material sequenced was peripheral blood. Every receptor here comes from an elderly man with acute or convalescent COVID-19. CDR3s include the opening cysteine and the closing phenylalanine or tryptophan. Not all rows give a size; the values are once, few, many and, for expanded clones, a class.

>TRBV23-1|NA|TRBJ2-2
CASNPGTGELFF
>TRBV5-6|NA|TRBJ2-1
CASGSHRSNEQFF
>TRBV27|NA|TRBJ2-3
CASSASGMSRATDTQYF
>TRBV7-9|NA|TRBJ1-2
CASSLAGTAVGYTF
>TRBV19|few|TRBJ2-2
CASTLRGGRLNTGELFF
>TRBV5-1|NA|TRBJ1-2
CASSAGTNVYGYTF
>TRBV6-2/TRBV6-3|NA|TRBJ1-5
CASSHPGVSNQPQHF
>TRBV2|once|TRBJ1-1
CASTVGGRDEAFF
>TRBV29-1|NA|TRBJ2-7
CSAYGTSGLYEQYF
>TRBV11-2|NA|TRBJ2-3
CASSLRRFSTDTQYF
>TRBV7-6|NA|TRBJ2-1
CASSSLAGKYNEQFF
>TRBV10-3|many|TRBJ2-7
CAISESMAGARIEQYF
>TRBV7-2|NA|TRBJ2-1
CASSLIIGAYNEQFF
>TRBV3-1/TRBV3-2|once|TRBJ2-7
CASSQAWTEYEQYF
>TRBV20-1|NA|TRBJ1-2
CSAGNRDGYTF
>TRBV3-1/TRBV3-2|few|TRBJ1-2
CASSPGQEEPYTF
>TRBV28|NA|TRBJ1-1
CASSSPQKAFF
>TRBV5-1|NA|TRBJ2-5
CASSPTGQIQETQYF
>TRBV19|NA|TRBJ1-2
CASDFRPQGRGYGYTF
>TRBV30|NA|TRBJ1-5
CAWSGQGAQPQHF
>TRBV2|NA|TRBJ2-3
CASSLYGGEDTQYF